Detailed here is one T cell receptor beta chain. TCRdb keeps only in-frame clones here, not all; method: immunoSEQ multiplex PCR. The data contain 150,000 to 200,000 clones, roughly 84% of them singletons. The CDR3 has 12 amino acids. V lost 5 bases to trimming and J lost 9 bases, with 12 bases between them. Germline lookup yields CDR1 SGDLS and CDR2 YYNGEE. These data come from a study of blood T cell repertoires in COVID-19. Study at large: The cDNA or gDNA used as material had been derived from T cells, B-cell-depleted T cells, or PBMCs.

The V gene is TRBV9, the J gene TRBJ2-1; D unresolved. This sequence was found in an elderly woman with active or convalescent COVID-19. Sequenced: peripheral blood. The CDR3 region has the DNA TGTGCCAGCAGAGCTTGGAGAGGTGAGCAGTTCTTC. It yields the protein CASRAWRGEQFF.